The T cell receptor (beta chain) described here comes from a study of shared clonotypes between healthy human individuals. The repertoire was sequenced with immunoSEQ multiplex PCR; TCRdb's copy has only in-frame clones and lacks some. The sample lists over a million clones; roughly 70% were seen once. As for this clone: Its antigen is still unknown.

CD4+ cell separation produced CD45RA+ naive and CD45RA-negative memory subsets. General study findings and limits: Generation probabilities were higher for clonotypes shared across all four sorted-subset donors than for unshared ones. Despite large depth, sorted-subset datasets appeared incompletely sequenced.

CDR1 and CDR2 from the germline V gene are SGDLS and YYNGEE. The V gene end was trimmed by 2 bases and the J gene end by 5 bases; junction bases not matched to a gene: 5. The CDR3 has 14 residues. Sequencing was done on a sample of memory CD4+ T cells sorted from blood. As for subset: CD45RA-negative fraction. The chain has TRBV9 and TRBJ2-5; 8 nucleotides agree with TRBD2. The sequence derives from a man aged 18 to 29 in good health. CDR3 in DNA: TGTGCCAGCAGCGTCCGGGGGGGACGGGAGACCCAGTACTTC. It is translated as CASSVRGGRETQYF.